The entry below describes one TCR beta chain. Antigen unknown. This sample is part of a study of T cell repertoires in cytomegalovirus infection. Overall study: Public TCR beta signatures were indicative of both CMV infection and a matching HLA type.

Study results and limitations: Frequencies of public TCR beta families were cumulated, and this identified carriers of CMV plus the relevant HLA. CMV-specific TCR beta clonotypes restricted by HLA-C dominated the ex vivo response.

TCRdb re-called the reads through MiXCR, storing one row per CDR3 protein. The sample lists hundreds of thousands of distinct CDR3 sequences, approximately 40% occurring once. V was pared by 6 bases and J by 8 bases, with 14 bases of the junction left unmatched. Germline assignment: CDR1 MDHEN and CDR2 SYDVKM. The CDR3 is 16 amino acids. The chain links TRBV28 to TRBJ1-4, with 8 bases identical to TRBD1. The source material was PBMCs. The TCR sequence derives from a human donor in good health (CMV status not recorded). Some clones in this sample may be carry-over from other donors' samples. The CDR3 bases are TGTGCCAGCAGCGGGACAGGAGGGGGATTACGGGAAAAACTGTTTTTT. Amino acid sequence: CASSGTGGGLREKLFF.